This T cell receptor (beta chain) was recovered during a study of blood T cell repertoires in COVID-19. As for the study in general: The cDNA or gDNA used as material had been derived from T cells, B-cell-depleted T cells, or PBMCs.

How the authors handled the data: From reference gene primer amplification, estimates of nucleated cell counts were derived. Method: immunoSEQ multiplex PCR; TCRdb's copy keeps in-frame clones and lacks some. For V, J and clone size, that table is used; D and trimming come from the DNA. The repertoire holds about 160,000 clones, approximately 91% seen once, with around 2.1% in the top ten. Per germline, CDR1 LNHDA and CDR2 SQIVND (reference sequence). V was trimmed by 6 bases and J by 9 bases, leaving 9 bases between them. The CDR3 spans 11 residues. The V call is TRBV19, the J call TRBJ1-5; maybe TRBD1 (5 bases). The receptor was isolated from a young man with acute or convalescent COVID-19. Sequences were obtained from peripheral blood. The CDR3 loop reads CASSLGGPQHF. The CDR3 bases are TGTGCCAGTAGCCTGGGGGGGCCCCAGCATTTT.